One and the same sample provided the 13 T cell receptor beta chains below, sequenced in a study of T cells after yellow fever vaccination. TCRdb reprocessed the 5' RACE reads via MiXCR and lists one record per CDR3 protein. The sample includes nearly 300,000 distinct CDR3 sequences, 8.5% to 10% of them seen just once. The specimen comprised CD4+ T cells sorted from PBMCs, sampled 5 days after the yellow fever booster vaccination. These receptors were collected from a man aged 18 to 30 who received the YFV17D yellow fever vaccine.

This clonotype has only a few counts. V is TRBV7-8 and J is TRBJ2-7; no reliable D call. V shed 5 bases and J shed 12 bases, with 20 bases lying between them. The V gene's germline CDR1 is SGHVS and CDR2 FQNEAQ. The CDR3 consists of 13 residues. CDR3 in DNA: TGTGCCAGCAGCCCCCCGGTTCTCTTGAAGCCGTACTTC. Its translation: CASSPPVLLKPYF.

This clonotype was recorded many times. This chain links TRBV7-3 with TRBJ2-3; TRBD2 agrees at 11 bases. The CDR3 contains 15 residues. The germline CDR1 and CDR2 sequences are SGHTA and FQGTGA. V shed 5 bases, J shed 10 bases, and the junction held 11 bases outside the gene matches. CDR3 protein: CASSPLAGAARAQYF. The CDR3 bases are TGTGCCAGCAGCCCACTAGCGGGGGCCGCGCGGGCGCAGTATTTT. Variable domain in full (rest from reference TRBV7-3 and TRBJ2-3): GAGVSQTPSNKVTEKGKYVELRCDPISGHTALYWYRQSLGQGPEFLIYFQGTGAADDSGLPNDRFFAVRPEGSVSTLKIQRTERGDSAVYLCASSPLAGAARAQYFGPGTRLTVL.

J is TRBJ2-1 and V is TRBV7-2, with 8 bases fitting TRBD1. Trimming cost V 8 bases and J 9 bases; bases outside gene matches: 12. The V gene's germline CDR1 is SGHTA and CDR2 FQGNSA. The CDR3 length is 14 residues. The CDR3 spells CASADRGIKGEQFF. The CDR3 DNA reads as TGTGCCAGCGCAGACAGGGGAATTAAGGGTGAGCAGTTCTTC.

This clonotype was seen at least ten times. An end of the junction does not agree with germline; a read error may underlie this. The chain combines TRBV5-1 with TRBJ2-3; no firm D call. The CDR3 covers 12 residues. Germline CDR1 reads SGHRS; CDR2 reads YFSETQ. This CDR3 is CASSLSTDTQYF. CDR3 nucleotides: TGTGCCAGCAGCCTCAGTACAGATACGCAGTATTTT.

This clonotype was detected a few times. In DNA, the CDR3 is TGTGCCAGCAGTTGGAGGAGGTCGGCGGGGAACGTACAAGAGACCCAGTACTTC. Encoded protein: CASSWRRSAGNVQETQYF. This rearrangement joins TRBV6-2 or TRBV6-3 to TRBJ2-5, with a possible D match to TRBD2 (6 bases). The V end lost 4 bases, the J end lost 2 bases, and 23 bases lay between the germline ends. Germline values: CDR1 MNHEY, CDR2 SVGEGT. This CDR3 is built from 18 residues.

This clonotype was detected a few times. V is TRBV12-3 or TRBV12-4 and J is TRBJ1-2; D is uncertain. The CDR3 consists of 16 residues. With 6 bases removed from V and 2 bases from J, the gap between germline ends came to 19 bases. The CDR3 protein is CASSWLLRYSNYGYTF. DNA for the CDR3: TGTGCCAGCAGCTGGCTGCTACGATATTCGAACTATGGCTACACCTTC.

CDR3 sequence: CSADREMTGGKTQYF. The CDR3 region has the DNA TGCAGTGCTGACCGTGAGATGACAGGCGGGAAGACCCAGTACTTC. The rearrangement links TRBV20-1 to TRBJ2-5; TRBD1 or TRBD2 may be the D gene (6 bases each). V was clipped by 5 bases and J by 6 bases, with 22 bases between them. This CDR3 is 15 amino acids long. CDR1 and CDR2 from the germline V gene are DFQATT and SNEGSKA (reference sequence).

The V call is TRBV28, the J call TRBJ2-2; TRBD1 or TRBD2 may be the D gene (5 bases each). Germline loops: CDR1 MDHEN, CDR2 SYDVKM. V lost 6 bases to trimming and J lost 5 bases, with 16 bases between them. CDR3 length: 15 amino acids. The CDR3 DNA is TGTGCCAGCAGAGGACACGGCGAGGGGACCGGGGAGCTGTTTTTT. Translated: CASRGHGEGTGELFF.

This clonotype was seen repeatedly, ten times or more. This chain links TRBV7-2 with TRBJ2-3, with 9 bases that match TRBD2. Looked up from germline, CDR1 is SGHTA and CDR2 is FQGNSA. J lost 8 bases, V lost 2 bases, and 11 bases had no gene match. The CDR3 runs 16 residues. The CDR3 region is CASSLMAGGVRGTQYF. As DNA, the CDR3 is TGTGCCAGCAGCTTAATGGCGGGGGGGGTTCGTGGTACGCAGTATTTT.

This clonotype was picked up many times. The chain couples TRBV12-3 or TRBV12-4 to TRBJ2-7; D is undetermined. The CDR3 totals 12 residues. V dropped 6 bases and J dropped 6 bases, with 12 bases sitting between them. Here the CDR3 DNA reads TGTGCCAGCAGCTTCCTAGGCGGCGAGCAGTACTTC. Residues: CASSFLGGEQYF.

The chain is built from TRBV5-1 and TRBJ1-1, with TRBD1 identical over 7 bases. CDR1 and CDR2 from the germline V gene are SGHRS and YFSETQ. This CDR3 contains 13 residues. The V and J ends lost 3 bases and 6 bases, in that order; junction bases with no gene match: 5. This chain's CDR3 is CASSSSTGPEAFF. The CDR3 DNA is TGCGCCAGCAGCTCGTCGACAGGGCCTGAAGCTTTCTTT. The full variable domain, completed using reference TRBV5-1 and TRBJ1-1, is KAGVTQTPRYLIKTRGQQVTLSCSPISGHRSVSWYQQTPGQGLQFLFEYFSETQRNKGNFPGRFSGRQFSNSRSEMNVSTLELGDSALYLCASSSSTGPEAFFGQGTRLTVV.

This clonotype occurred a few times. The chain links TRBV5-5 to TRBJ2-7, with D unclear. CDR1 is SGHKS, CDR2 YYEKEE, per germline (reference sequence). This CDR3 spans 13 amino acids. V gave up 1 base and J gave up 2 bases, with 7 bases separating them. This CDR3 reads CASSLWPTYEQYV. The CDR3 DNA follows: TGTGCCAGCAGCTTGTGGCCTACCTACGAGCAGTACGTC.

This clonotype has more than one count but fewer than ten. The rearrangement links TRBV7-9 to TRBJ2-3; D is possibly TRBD2 (6 bases). The CDR3 consists of 15 residues. CDR1 SEHNR and CDR2 FQNEAQ come from the germline V gene (reference sequence). Trimming cost V 1 base and J 5 bases, with 13 bases left between them. The CDR3 is CASSLGLRRGDTQYF. CDR3 coding DNA: TGTGCCAGCAGCTTAGGCCTCAGGCGGGGAGATACGCAGTATTTT.